This T cell receptor beta chain was profiled in a study of cytomegalovirus exposure and HLA in healthy donors. Notes on the study in general: Productive status was seen about 87% or about 30% of the time for most TCR beta V segments in an earlier analysis.

13 Jbeta primers and 60 Vbeta primers were used for the PCR. Here immunoSEQ multiplex PCR was the method, and the copy in TCRdb shows in-frame clones only, minus some. The data hold more than 95,000 clones, with over 65% observed a single time. Worth noting for this clone: The antigen remains undetermined.

V dropped 5 bases and J dropped 6; count of bases not matched to a gene: 10. The CDR3 spans 15 residues. CDR1 is SGHAT, CDR2 FQNNGV, per germline. This receptor was taken from a man in his forties in good health and CMV-seropositive. The chain recombines TRBV11-2 with TRBJ2-1; the match to TRBD2 covers 7 bases. The specimen sequenced was PBMCs. The CDR3 bases are TGTGCCAGCAGCACCCGCGGGGGAGAGGGCAATGAGCAGTTCTTC. It translates to CASSTRGGEGNEQFF.